A selection of T cell receptor beta chains follows, all from one sample in a study of shared clonotypes between healthy human individuals. Generated by immunoSEQ multiplex PCR, the TCRdb table keeps only in-frame clones and is missing some. The sample holds roughly 1 million clones, about 77% seen once. The sequenced material came from memory CD4+ T cells sorted from blood. These receptors were taken from a man between 18 and 29 years old in good health. Each CDR3 is given without its conserved first and last residue.

TRBJ2-1 TRBV19 14 ASSIVAFESYNEQF
TRBJ2-1 TRBV7-2 14 ASFPHQGIFSNEQF
TRBJ2-7 TRBV30 13 AWRNLAGGSYEQY
TRBJ2-5 TRBV5-3 12 ARSFKPMGETQY
TRBJ2-1 TRBV5-4 10 ASSLRGGEQF
TRBJ2-7 TRBV5-1 15 ASRPGLAGGSSYEQY
TRBJ1-6 TRBV14 14 ASRQTGAGNNSPLH
TRBJ1-2 TRBV7-9 14 ASSLDPGGVSGGYT
TRBJ2-2 TRBV19 13 ASSPRRKNTGELF
TRBJ2-2 TRBV5-4 14 ASSATSGANTGELF
TRBJ2-7 TRBV18 13 ASSPGSVQFYEQY
TRBJ2-5 TRBV5-6 12 ASQGLAGEETQY
TRBJ1-2 TRBV6-4 12 ASSPGQGTYGYT
TRBJ1-5 TRBV7-9 14 ASPGQGEESNQPQH
TRBJ2-7 TRBV6-6 10 ASRQGTYEQY
TRBJ2-2 TRBV5-1 13 ASSAGTGIAGELF
TRBJ1-1 TRBV11-2 13 ASSLGLGWDTEAF
TRBJ2-7 TRBV5-1 14 ASSLEGTGPLYEQY
TRBJ1-1 TRBV4-1 12 ASSGSGGHTEAF
TRBJ2-3 TRBV6-6 14 ASRDPGGGRPDTQY
TRBJ2-1 TRBV27 12 ASTNPSSYNEQF
TRBJ2-3 TRBV10-3 13 AISAQRGSTDTQY
TRBJ1-5 TRBV6-1 14 ASSEAYIGGWQPQH
TRBJ2-1 TRBV11-2 12 ASKGGVTYNEQF
TRBJ2-7 TRBV6-5 13 ASTRTPRSSYEQY
TRBJ2-1 TRBV12-5 12 ASGPQAGGGEQF
TRBJ1-2 TRBV10-1 10 ASSEGDDSYT
TRBJ1-5 TRBV7-8 10 ASSSAGQPQH
TRBJ2-1 TRBV2 13 ASRPGLGTYNEQF
TRBJ1-5 TRBV19 15 ASSVRQGLLSNQPQH
TRBJ1-5 TRBV19 12 ASTTDLWGQPQH
TRBJ2-7 TRBV29-1 12 SVGAGGRSYEQY
TRBJ2-3 TRBV6-5 11 ASSSPGGDTQY
TRBJ2-5 TRBV2 11 ASSGNREETQY
TRBJ1-2 TRBV18 11 ASSPLRESGYT
TRBJ1-6 TRBV7-2 11 ASNRASGSPLH
TRBJ1-4 TRBV7-2 12 ASSLGWGDTSLF
TRBJ2-1 TRBV11-3 13 ASSLELIPGDEQF
TRBJ2-5 TRBV4-1 12 ASSPQLARETQY
TRBJ2-7 TRBV5-6 12 ASSLDRGQYEQY
TRBJ2-2 TRBV6-6 13 ASSYSFPGAGELF
TRBJ2-1 TRBV27 14 ASSLSASLGSNEQF
TRBJ2-3 TRBV10-1 13 ATSNARGQADTQY
TRBJ2-7 TRBV12-5 15 ASGLVWSQGVTYEQY
TRBJ2-7 TRBV2 12 ASTRTGSGDEQY
TRBJ2-6 TRBV5-6 14 ASSLATGPGANVLT